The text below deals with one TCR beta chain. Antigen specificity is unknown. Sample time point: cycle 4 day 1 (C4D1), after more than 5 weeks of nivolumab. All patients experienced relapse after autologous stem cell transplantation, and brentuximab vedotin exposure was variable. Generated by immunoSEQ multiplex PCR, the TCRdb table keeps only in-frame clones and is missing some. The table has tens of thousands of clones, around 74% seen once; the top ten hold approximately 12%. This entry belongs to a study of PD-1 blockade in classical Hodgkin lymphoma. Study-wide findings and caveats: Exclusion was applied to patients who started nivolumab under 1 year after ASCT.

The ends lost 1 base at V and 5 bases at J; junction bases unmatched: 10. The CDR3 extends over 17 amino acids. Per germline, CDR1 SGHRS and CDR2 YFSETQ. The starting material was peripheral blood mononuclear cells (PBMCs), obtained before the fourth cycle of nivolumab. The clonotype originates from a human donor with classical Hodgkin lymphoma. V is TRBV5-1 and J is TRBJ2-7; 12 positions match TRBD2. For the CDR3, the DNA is TGCGCCAGCAGCTTGACCCCGACTAGCGGGAGAATCCACGAGCAGTACTTC. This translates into CASSLTPTSGRIHEQYF.